A selection of T cell receptor beta chains follows, all from one sample in a study of blood T cell repertoires in COVID-19. Profiled with immunoSEQ multiplex PCR; TCRdb holds only in-frame clones, not every one. The sample lists over 250,000 clones; 80% to 90% were seen once. The sample taken for sequencing was peripheral blood. The receptor source for this set is a woman aged 45-60 years with COVID-19, enrolled during active disease. The CDR3 runs from the conserved cysteine through the conserved F or W. D genes are given only for firm matches. The size entry is marked missing in some rows and otherwise reads once, few, many or a size class.

TRBJ2-1,TRBD2,TRBV20-1,.,CSASDPGLGHNEQFF,TGCAGTGCTAGTGACCCGGGACTAGGACATAATGAGCAGTTCTTC
TRBJ1-1,.,TRBV4-2,once,CASSHSDSLEAFF,TGTGCCAGCAGCCACTCAGACAGTCTTGAAGCTTTCTTT
TRBJ2-1,TRBD1,TRBV11-3,.,CASSSQGQKKFF,TGTGCCAGCAGCTCCCAGGGACAGAAGAAGTTCTTC
TRBJ1-1,TRBD1,TRBV11-2,.,CASSRSGQGAGENTEAFF,TGTGCCAGCAGCAGATCGGGACAGGGGGCGGGTGAGAACACTGAAGCTTTCTTT
TRBJ1-2,.,TRBV2,few,CASTAQGQLIGYGYTF,TGTGCCAGCACCGCTCAAGGACAATTGATTGGATATGGCTACACCTTC
TRBJ1-1,.,TRBV9,.,CASSVVGGGTEAFF,TGTGCCAGCAGCGTAGTGGGGGGAGGGACTGAAGCTTTCTTT
TRBJ1-2,.,TRBV3-1/TRBV3-2,.,CASSWRAGYGYTF,TGTGCCAGCAGCTGGCGGGCCGGCTATGGCTACACCTTC
TRBJ2-2,TRBD1,TRBV5-1,.,CASSNRDRGSGELFF,TGCGCCAGCAGCAACCGGGACAGGGGATCCGGGGAGCTGTTTTTT
TRBJ1-3,TRBD1,TRBV18,.,CASSPPPTGLGNTIYF,TGTGCCAGCTCACCCCCTCCGACAGGGCTCGGAAACACCATATATTTT
TRBJ1-2,.,TRBV2,once,CASSEVTAPGGYTF,TGTGCCAGCAGTGAAGTGACAGCGCCTGGTGGCTACACCTTC
TRBJ2-1,TRBD2,TRBV7-3,.,CASSFEASQRSGRTYNEQFF,TGTGCCAGCAGCTTCGAAGCTAGCCAGCGGAGCGGGAGGACCTACAATGAGCAGTTCTTC
TRBJ1-1,.,TRBV7-6,.,CASSLDGGAQTEAFF,TGTGCCAGCAGCTTAGATGGGGGGGCGCAAACTGAAGCTTTCTTT
TRBJ1-3,.,TRBV6-6,few,CASSPSTRGNTIYF,TGTGCCAGCAGCCCTAGTACCCGCGGAAACACCATATATTTT
TRBJ2-1,.,TRBV18,.,CASSPRIVGDEQFF,TGTGCCAGCTCACCGCGGATTGTCGGGGATGAGCAGTTCTTC
TRBJ2-7,.,TRBV29-1,.,CSVIVGAYEQYF,TGCAGCGTTATCGTAGGGGCCTACGAGCAGTACTTC
TRBJ2-2,TRBD2,TRBV5-5,.,CASSLGLASANTGELFF,TGTGCCAGCAGCTTGGGACTAGCGTCCGCGAACACCGGGGAGCTGTTTTTT
TRBJ1-5,.,TRBV19,.,CATLGFDSNQPQHF,TGTGCCACCCTCGGGTTTGATAGCAATCAGCCCCAGCATTTT
TRBJ2-5,.,TRBV24-1,.,CATSGPAGETQYF,TGTGCCACCAGTGGACCGGCAGGGGAGACCCAGTACTTC
TRBJ1-1,.,TRBV7-9,once,CTVDSTGGTEAFF,TGCACAGTTGACTCAACCGGAGGCACTGAAGCTTTCTTT
TRBJ1-2,.,TRBV7-9,.,CASSFAPGGYTF,TGTGCCAGCAGCTTCGCTCCAGGGGGCTACACCTTC
TRBJ2-6,TRBD2,TRBV13,once,CASSQPVASGSVGANVLTF,TGTGCCAGCAGCCAACCGGTGGCTAGCGGGAGTGTAGGGGCCAACGTCCTGACTTTC
TRBJ2-4,.,TRBV19,once,CASSRAPTGVPSKNIQYF,TGTGCCAGTAGTCGAGCGCCTACGGGGGTCCCAAGCAAAAACATTCAGTACTTC
TRBJ2-7,.,TRBV18,.,CASSPPQGRYEQYF,TGTGCCAGCTCACCCCCGCAGGGGCGGTACGAGCAGTACTTC
TRBJ2-3,.,TRBV5-1,once,CASSNGLLHDTQYF,TGCGCCAGCAGCAACGGACTACTCCACGATACGCAGTATTTT
TRBJ1-2,.,TRBV18,.,CASSLGQSYGYTF,TGTGCCAGCTCACTTGGACAGTCTTATGGCTACACCTTC
TRBJ2-1,TRBD2,TRBV7-3,.,CASSSPSGGGVNEQFF,TGTGCCAGCAGTTCTCCCTCCGGGGGAGGGGTGAATGAGCAGTTCTTC
TRBJ2-3,TRBD1,TRBV5-4,.,CASSLGGQGSDTQYF,TGTGCCAGCAGCTTAGGGGGACAGGGGTCAGATACGCAGTATTTT
TRBJ1-4,TRBD1,TRBV27,once,CASTRRGLDYATNEKLFF,TGTGCCAGCACCCGGAGGGGGCTAGATTATGCAACTAATGAAAAACTGTTTTTT
TRBJ2-5,TRBD2,TRBV29-1,.,CSVLAGHDTQYF,TGCAGCGTACTAGCGGGCCACGATACCCAGTACTTC
TRBJ2-5,.,TRBV6-1,.,CASSEWSGKETQYF,TGTGCCAGCAGTGAATGGTCAGGGAAGGAGACCCAGTACTTC
TRBJ2-2,TRBD2,TRBV27,once,CASRPVGGDRELFF,TGTGCCAGCAGACCCGTGGGGGGGGACCGGGAGCTGTTTTTT
TRBJ2-5,TRBD2,TRBV5-1,.,CASSPGLAGKETQYF,TGCGCCAGCAGCCCGGGACTAGCGGGAAAAGAGACCCAGTACTTC
TRBJ2-1,TRBD2,TRBV24-1,.,CATSEVRTSGIVEQFF,TGTGCCACCAGTGAGGTGCGGACTAGCGGGATTGTTGAGCAGTTCTTC
TRBJ2-7,TRBD2,TRBV5-4,.,CASSSRTSGTYEQYF,TGTGCCAGCAGCTCCCGGACTAGCGGGACCTACGAGCAGTACTTC
TRBJ2-2,.,TRBV6-5,.,CASSRSTGELFF,TGTGCCAGCAGCCGGAGTACCGGGGAGCTGTTTTTT
TRBJ2-5,TRBD1,TRBV7-9,once,CASSPDGTAQETQYF,TGTGCCAGCAGCCCTGACGGGACAGCACAAGAGACCCAGTACTTC
TRBJ1-5,TRBD1,TRBV2,.,CASSPGTGENQPQHF,TGTGCCAGCAGCCCGGGGACAGGGGAAAATCAGCCCCAGCATTTT
TRBJ1-5,TRBD1,TRBV4-1,.,CASSDLGQGFQPQHF,TGCGCCAGCAGCGATTTGGGACAGGGGTTTCAGCCCCAGCATTTT
TRBJ2-3,.,TRBV27,once,CASSFTNTDTQYF,TGTGCCAGCAGTTTCACAAACACAGATACGCAGTATTTT
TRBJ1-2,TRBD1,TRBV6-1,.,CASTISGQGYYGYTF,TGTGCCAGCACTATCTCCGGACAGGGATACTATGGCTACACCTTC
TRBJ1-2,.,TRBV25-1,.,CASSKDSPYGYTF,TGTGCCAGCAGTAAGGACAGTCCCTATGGCTACACCTTC
TRBJ1-3,.,TRBV6-2/TRBV6-3,once,CASSYDPSTGTLSGNTIYF,TGTGCCAGCAGCTATGACCCCTCGACAGGAACCCTCTCTGGAAACACCATATATTTT
TRBJ2-3,.,TRBV15,once,CATSRTPITDTQYF,TGTGCCACCAGCAGGACACCCATCACAGATACGCAGTATTTT
TRBJ1-5,TRBD1,TRBV7-2,.,CASSATGGGNQPQHF,TGTGCCAGCAGCGCAACAGGGGGAGGCAATCAGCCCCAGCATTTT
TRBJ2-1,.,TRBV5-8,.,CASSQTRQQQFF,TGTGCCAGCAGCCAGACGAGACAGCAGCAGTTCTTC